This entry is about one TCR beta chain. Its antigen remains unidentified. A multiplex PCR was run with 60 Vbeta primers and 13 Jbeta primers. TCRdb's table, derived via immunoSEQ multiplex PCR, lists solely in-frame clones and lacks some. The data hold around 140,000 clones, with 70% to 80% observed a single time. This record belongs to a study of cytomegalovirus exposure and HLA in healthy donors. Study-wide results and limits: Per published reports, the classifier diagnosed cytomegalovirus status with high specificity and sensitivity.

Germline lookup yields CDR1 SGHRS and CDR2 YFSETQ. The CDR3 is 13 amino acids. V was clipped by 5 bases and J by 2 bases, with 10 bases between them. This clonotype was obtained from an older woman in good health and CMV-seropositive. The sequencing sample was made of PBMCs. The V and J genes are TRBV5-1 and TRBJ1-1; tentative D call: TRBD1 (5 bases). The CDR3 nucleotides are TGCGCCAGCAGAGGGGATGGAAACACTGAAGCTTTCTTT. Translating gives CASRGDGNTEAFF.